Below are 32 T cell receptor beta chains sequenced from a single sample in a study of shared clonotypes between healthy human individuals (dated by TCRdb to about 2020). The protocol used for the library was the immunoSEQ multiplex PCR assay. Imported from immuneACCESS, the table was reduced by TCRdb to in-frame sequences with V and J called. These copies leave out some clones; in studies compared against another copy, an unresolved V gene accounts for under half, and the cause of the remainder is not known. This sample holds 2 million to 2.5 million clones; about 94% were observed only once. The ten most abundant clones make up 1.1% of the sample. CD8 naive samples were obtained by positive selection for CCR7 among CD45RO-negative cells, yielding a CD45RA+CCR7+ population from which TemRA cells were excluded. The sample consisted of naive CD8+ T cells sorted from blood. In the paper's terms, the cell subset or site label means: CD45RA+CCR7+. Every receptor here comes from a man between 18 and 35 years old in good health.

DNA for the CDR3: TGTGCCACCCGCGGGACAGACAATGGCTACACCTTC. Translation: CATRGTDNGYTF. V gene TRBV2 combines with J gene TRBJ1-2; 7 bases line up with TRBD1. The CDR3 has 12 residues. Unmatched junction bases numbered 8, after V lost 10 bases and J lost 6 bases. Germline CDR1 SNHLY, CDR2 FYNNEI.

As for this clone: Mismatch with germline at one junction end may stem from a read error. This chain uses TRBV7-9 with TRBJ2-7; the match to TRBD1 covers 7 bases. The CDR3 runs to 17 residues. Looked up from germline, CDR1 is SEHNR and CDR2 is FQNEAQ (reference sequence). CDR3: CASSLAWETGVIHEQYF. CDR3 DNA: TGTGCCAGCAGCCTAGCTTGGGAAACAGGGGTCATCCACGAGCAGTACTTC.

The chain carries TRBV29-1 and TRBJ2-7, with TRBD2 as a possible D gene (5 bases). Deletions cut 0 bases from V and 5 bases from J, with 8 bases between. In germline, CDR1 is SQVTM, CDR2 ANQGSEA. This CDR3 has 12 residues. CDR3 in amino acids: CSVEDHGNEQYF. The CDR3 nucleotides read TGCAGCGTTGAAGATCACGGGAACGAGCAGTACTTC.

This chain joins TRBV6-5 and TRBJ2-5; possibly TRBD1 or TRBD2 for D (5 bases each). The CDR3 runs to 15 residues. V gave up 2 bases and J gave up 5 bases, with 15 bases separating them. Germline-derived CDR1 and CDR2 are MNHEY and SVGAGI. The CDR3 loop is CASSYEGPLSETQYF. CDR3 nucleotide sequence: TGTGCCAGCAGTTACGAGGGGCCCTTGTCTGAGACCCAGTACTTC.

Turning to this clone: Other DNA sequences within the sample encode an identical CDR3. The V gene is TRBV11-2, the J gene TRBJ2-5; D is unresolved. Trimming left V 1 base short and J 2 bases short, with 8 bases between. The CDR3 length is 14 residues. From germline, CDR1 is SGHAT and CDR2 FQNNGV. The CDR3 region has the DNA TGTGCCAGCAGCTTAGGCCAGGTACAAGAGACCCAGTACTTC. It specifies CASSLGQVQETQYF.

This chain connects TRBV7-8 to TRBJ2-7, with D possibly being TRBD1 (5 bases). CDR1 is SGHVS and CDR2 is FQNEAQ in the germline V gene. The CDR3 sequence is 14 residues long. The ends were cut back, 3 bases at V and 2 bases at J, with 11 bases in the middle. CDR3 bases: TGTGCCAGCAGCTTTTCCAGGGTAGCCTACGAGCAGTACTTC. Its protein is CASSFSRVAYEQYF. Filled out from reference TRBV7-8 and TRBJ2-7, the complete variable domain reads GAGVSQSPRYKVAKRGQDVALRCDPISGHVSLFWYQQALGQGPEFLTYFQNEAQLDKSGLPSDRFFAERPEGSVSTLKIQRTQQEDSAVYLCASSFSRVAYEQYFGPGTRLTVT.

The V and J genes are TRBV9 and TRBJ2-1, with unresolved D. This CDR3 has 14 amino acids. Trimming stripped 4 bases from V and 1 base from J, with 9 bases between. The germline CDR1 and CDR2 sequences are SGDLS and YYNGEE. The CDR3 nucleotides read TGTGCCAGCAGCACGGGCACTTCCTACAATGAGCAGTTCTTC. Translating it yields CASSTGTSYNEQFF. The variable domain in full, with the rest retrieved from reference TRBV9 and TRBJ2-1, is DSGVTQTPKHLITATGQRVTLRCSPRSGDLSVYWYQQSLDQGLQFLIQYYNGEERAKGNILERFSAQQFPDLHSELNLSSLELGDSALYFCASSTGTSYNEQFFGPGTRLTVL.

The chain couples TRBV7-9 to TRBJ2-7, with D perhaps matching TRBD2 (5 bases). Germline V gene lookup returns CDR1 SEHNR and CDR2 FQNEAQ (reference sequence). Trimming pared 4 bases from V and 3 bases from J, leaving 10 bases between. The CDR3 totals 13 residues. The DNA of the CDR3 is TGTGCCAGCAGCTGGACTGATCTCTACGAGCAGTACTTC. Translating gives CASSWTDLYEQYF.

The chain joins TRBV27 to TRBJ2-3, with a possible D match to TRBD1 (5 bases). Trimming cost V 2 bases and J 4 bases, with 10 bases left between them. This CDR3 spans 14 amino acids. Germline V gives CDR1 MNHEY, CDR2 SMNVEV (reference sequence). The CDR3 sequence: CASSLRQGADTQYF. The CDR3 DNA is TGTGCCAGCAGTTTAAGGCAGGGTGCAGATACGCAGTATTTT.

The chain carries TRBV5-3 and TRBJ2-1; tentative D call: TRBD2 (6 bases). TRBV5-3 is flagged as an ORF with uncertain function. V was pared by 0 bases and J by 5 bases, with 18 bases between. The CDR3 is 17 residues long. CDR3 in amino acids: CARSLGKRTGDHNEQFF. The CDR3 nucleotides are TGTGCCAGAAGCTTGGGAAAGAGAACGGGGGACCACAATGAGCAGTTCTTC.

The CDR3 region has the DNA TGTGCCAGCAGCCCTTTTGATAGGGAGGGCACAGATACGCAGTATTTT. Protein product: CASSPFDREGTDTQYF. The chain carries TRBV7-9 and TRBJ2-3, with a weak D call TRBD2 (6 bases). Germline CDR1 and CDR2: SEHNR and FQNEAQ (reference sequence). V was trimmed by 5 bases and J by 1 base, leaving 16 bases between them. The CDR3 spans 16 residues.

V and J are TRBV2 and TRBJ2-1; D is undetermined. Germline CDR1 is SNHLY and CDR2 is FYNNEI. Trimming removed 2 bases at V and 0 bases at J, with 11 bases between. The CDR3 covers 16 residues. The CDR3 nucleotides are TGTGCCAGCAGTGAACCCCGGACGGACTCCTACAATGAGCAGTTCTTC. Its protein product is CASSEPRTDSYNEQFF. Together with reference TRBV2 and TRBJ2-1, the CDR3 gives the full variable domain: EPEVTQTPSHQVTQMGQEVILRCVPISNHLYFYWYRQILGQKVEFLVSFYNNEISEKSEIFDDQFSVERPDGSNFTLKIRSTKLEDSAMYFCASSEPRTDSYNEQFFGPGTRLTVL.

The sample holds one count of this clone. The CDR3 nucleotides read TGTGCCAGCAGCGTAGGTGGAGATGGGGGACTGTTTTTT. It encodes CASSVGGDGGLFF. The rearrangement joins TRBV9 to TRBJ1-4, with a tentative D call TRBD1 (5 bases). CDR3 size: 13 residues. CDR1 is SGDLS, CDR2 YYNGEE, per germline. V lost 0 bases and J lost 13, with 13 bases in between.

The chain joins TRBV29-1 to TRBJ2-5, with TRBD1 identical over 8 bases. The V gene end was trimmed by 3 bases and the J gene end by 5 bases; junction bases not matched to a gene: 5. The V gene's germline CDR1 is SQVTM and CDR2 ANQGSEA. The CDR3 sequence is 13 residues long. CDR3 residues: CSVDQGAGETQYF. In nucleotides, the CDR3 is TGCAGCGTTGACCAGGGGGCCGGGGAGACCCAGTACTTC.

This chain uses TRBV9 with TRBJ1-1, with D perhaps TRBD1 (6 bases). Germline V gives CDR1 SGDLS, CDR2 YYNGEE. The CDR3 is 15 residues long. With 0 bases removed from V and 2 bases from J, the gap between germline ends came to 11 bases. Here the CDR3 reads CASSVEDRLNTEAFF. CDR3 bases: TGTGCCAGCAGCGTAGAAGACAGGCTAAACACTGAAGCTTTCTTT.

J is TRBJ2-3 and V is TRBV11-2; D uncertain. The CDR3 extends over 14 amino acids. Per germline, CDR1 SGHAT and CDR2 FQNNGV. Trimming took off 7 bases at V and 1 base at J, with 12 bases between the two ends. The CDR3 region is CASTTNWGTDTQYF. The CDR3 DNA reads as TGTGCCAGCACCACCAATTGGGGCACAGATACGCAGTATTTT.

This sequence joins TRBV11-2 and TRBJ1-2; D remains unclear. This CDR3 is built from 16 residues. Trimming left V 6 bases short and J 7 bases short, with 24 bases between. Germline V gene data show CDR1 as SGHAT and CDR2 as FQNNGV. The CDR3 is CASSHSSDFLGTGYTF. In DNA, the CDR3 is TGTGCCAGCAGTCACTCATCGGACTTCCTTGGTACTGGCTACACCTTC.

This sequence joins TRBV4-1 and TRBJ2-3; D call uncertain. The CDR3 consists of 14 residues. V shed 2 bases and J shed 2 bases, with 8 bases lying between them. Germline CDR1 and CDR2: MGHRA and YSYEKL. The CDR3 here is CASSQTQPTDTQYF. CDR3 bases: TGCGCCAGCAGCCAAACCCAGCCCACAGATACGCAGTATTTT.

V is TRBV5-1 and J is TRBJ2-3; D not resolved. V was clipped by 2 bases and J by 0 bases, with 19 bases between them. The germline V gene encodes CDR1 SGHRS and CDR2 YFSETQ. The CDR3 is 18 amino acids. The CDR3 DNA follows: TGCGCCAGCAGCTTTTTTGCCCAACACGGTACTAGCACAGATACGCAGTATTTT. It yields the protein CASSFFAQHGTSTDTQYF.

The chain combines TRBV6-1 with TRBJ2-3, with a possible D match to TRBD1 (6 bases). The CDR3 totals 15 residues. V lost 2 bases, J lost 4 bases, and 13 bases lay in between. Germline CDR1 and CDR2: MNHNS and SASEGT. The CDR3 coding sequence is TGTGCCAGCAGTGAACCCGGGACACCCGCAGATACGCAGTATTTT. This encodes CASSEPGTPADTQYF.

The chain carries TRBV11-2 and TRBJ2-1; D gene unclear. The CDR3 spans 11 residues. Germline CDR1 reads SGHAT; CDR2 reads FQNNGV. Trimming removed 2 bases from V and 8 bases from J, with 4 bases in between. The CDR3 nucleotides read TGTGCCAGCAGCTTAAATCATGAGCAGTTCTTC. Its protein is CASSLNHEQFF.

The J gene is TRBJ2-7, the V gene TRBV4-3; D possibly uses TRBD1 or TRBD2 (6 bases each). The CDR3 loop spans 13 amino acids. Trimming took 4 bases from V and 5 from J, leaving 12 bases between them. Per germline, CDR1 LGHNA and CDR2 YSLEER. The DNA of the CDR3 is TGCGCCAGCAGCCCCCAGGAGGGGGACGAGCAGTACTTC. The encoded protein is CASSPQEGDEQYF.

Of note for this clone: The sample carries other DNA sequences with the same CDR3. This chain links TRBV30 with TRBJ1-2; 8 bases match TRBD1. Trimming took 0 bases from V and 6 from J; bases not matched to a gene: 3. The CDR3 runs 13 residues. CDR1 is GTSNPN and CDR2 is SVGIG in the germline V gene (reference sequence). The CDR3 here is CAWSVMTGDGYTF. CDR3 DNA: TGTGCCTGGAGTGTTATGACAGGGGATGGCTACACCTTC.

The chain is built from TRBV4-3 and TRBJ2-7, with unresolved D. CDR1 and CDR2 (germline): LGHNA, YSLEER. The V gene lost 0 bases and the J gene lost 3 bases, with 9 bases spanning the gap. This CDR3 has 14 residues. The CDR3 nucleotides are TGCGCCAGCAGCCAAGAGAGGTTGAGCTACGAGCAGTACTTC. This codes for CASSQERLSYEQYF.

Comments on this clone: The sample contains more than one DNA sequence encoding this CDR3. This rearrangement joins TRBV10-1 to TRBJ2-7, with TRBD1 identical over 7 bases. The CDR3 has 14 residues. Germline CDR1 and CDR2: WNHNN and SYGVQD (reference sequence). With V trimmed by 0 bases and J by 3 bases, 2 bases remained unmatched. The CDR3 DNA reads as TGCGCCAGCAGTGAGTCTCGGGACAGCTACGAGCAGTACTTC. It encodes CASSESRDSYEQYF.

The chain uses TRBV18 and TRBJ2-3, with 10 bases identical to TRBD2. The CDR3 runs to 16 residues. The trim removed 6 bases at V and 8 bases at J, leaving 14 bases unmatched. Looked up from germline, CDR1 is KGHSH and CDR2 is LQKENI. CDR3 in DNA: TGTGCCAGCTCCCCTCCCCGAGCGGGAGGGCCAGGTACGCAGTATTTT. Protein product: CASSPPRAGGPGTQYF.

The rearrangement links TRBV19 to TRBJ1-1, with D uncertain. CDR1 and CDR2 (germline): LNHDA, SQIVND (reference sequence). Trimming removed 4 bases from V and 0 bases from J, with 12 bases in between. This CDR3 comprises 15 residues. CDR3 loop: CASSRDGDLNTEAFF. In nucleotides, the CDR3 is TGTGCCAGTAGTAGAGACGGGGATCTGAACACTGAAGCTTTCTTT.

The V gene is TRBV5-6, the J gene TRBJ2-3; a weak D match, TRBD2 (5 bases). The CDR3 sequence is 14 residues long. The ends were cut back, 0 bases at V and 4 bases at J, with 9 bases in the middle. In germline, CDR1 is SGHDT, CDR2 YYEEEE. As DNA, the CDR3 is TGTGCCAGCAGCTTGGCAATGGAGGCAGATACGCAGTATTTT. As protein: CASSLAMEADTQYF.

This clone has a single count. Other DNA sequences in this specimen translate into the identical CDR3. The CDR3: CASSYAGQGYEQYF. DNA for the CDR3: TGTGCCAGCAGTTACGCGGGACAGGGGTACGAGCAGTACTTC. This chain joins TRBV6-6 and TRBJ2-7, with TRBD1 identical over 10 bases. Germline-derived CDR1 and CDR2 are MNHNY and SVGAGI (reference sequence). The CDR3 loop spans 14 amino acids. Unmatched junction bases numbered 2, after V lost 2 bases and J lost 4 bases.

This clone was seen a single time. The sample holds other DNA sequences that translate to the same CDR3. The chain is built from TRBV7-2 and TRBJ2-7, with no clear D. The CDR3 runs to 12 residues. Between the trimmed V and J ends, which lost 3 bases and 0 bases, there was a span of 3 bases. Germline loops: CDR1 SGHTA, CDR2 FQGNSA. The CDR3, as DNA: TGTGCCAGCAGCTTCAGCTCCTACGAGCAGTACTTC. It specifies CASSFSSYEQYF.

V gene TRBV10-1 combines with J gene TRBJ1-5; 7 bases match TRBD1. J was trimmed by 5 bases and V by 6 bases; bases with no gene match: 4. CDR1 WNHNN and CDR2 SYGVQD come from the germline V gene (reference sequence). The CDR3 has 13 amino acids. In nucleotides, the CDR3 is TGCGCCAGCAGGAGAGACAGGGATCAGCCCCAGCATTTT. Protein product: CASRRDRDQPQHF.

Concerning this clone itself: Other nucleotide sequences from this sample produce the same CDR3. The chain uses TRBV9 and TRBJ2-7, with D possibly being TRBD1 (7 bases). V lost 0 bases to trimming and J lost 6 bases, with 10 bases between them. CDR1 is SGDLS, CDR2 YYNGEE, per germline. The CDR3 consists of 13 residues. The CDR3: CASSVGQGGEQYF. The CDR3 bases are TGTGCCAGCAGCGTAGGACAGGGAGGCGAGCAGTACTTC.